A single sample gave rise to the 21 T cell receptor beta chains below, sequenced in a study of STAT3 mutations in large granular lymphocyte leukemia. TCRdb's copy holds only in-frame clones and misses some; the assay was immunoSEQ multiplex PCR. The data contain approximately 15,000 clones, roughly 90% of them seen just once; the ten biggest clones take up around 33%. Their recognized antigens are unknown. Study-wide results and limits: At least one immunodominant TCR beta clonotype appeared in every T-cell large granular lymphocyte leukemia patient.

Specimen: peripheral blood mononuclear cells. The source is a man aged 35 to 55 with T-cell large granular lymphocyte leukemia. Some clones in this sample may be carry-over from other donors' samples.

J is TRBJ2-5 and V is TRBV5-4; D unclear. Germline V CDR1 and CDR2: SGHNT, YYREEE (reference sequence). The CDR3 extends over 13 amino acids. V was trimmed by 0 bases and J by 5 bases, leaving 8 bases between them. CDR3 in amino acids: CASSLDEVETQYF. CDR3 nucleotides: TGTGCCAGCAGCTTGGATGAGGTGGAGACCCAGTACTTC.

The chain recombines TRBV10-2 with TRBJ1-2; D uncertain. Deletions cut 6 bases from V and 8 bases from J, with 16 bases between. Germline V gene data show CDR1 as WSHSY and CDR2 as SAAADI. This CDR3 comprises 13 residues. CDR3 DNA sequence: TGCGCCAGCAGGGGATCCAGCTTGTTCGGCTACACCTTC. It translates to CASRGSSLFGYTF.

This sequence joins TRBV6-6 and TRBJ2-1; TRBD1 matches at 7 bases. J lost 6 bases, V lost 6 bases, and 14 bases had no gene match. Germline V CDR1 and CDR2: MNHNY, SVGAGI (reference sequence). This CDR3 contains 16 residues. This CDR3 reads CASRPLGQKKSNEQFF. DNA for the CDR3: TGTGCCAGCAGGCCGCTGGGACAGAAAAAAAGCAATGAGCAGTTCTTC.

The chain carries TRBV7-2 and TRBJ1-2; 9 nucleotides line up with TRBD1. The CDR3 has 14 residues. The trim removed 4 bases at V and 5 bases at J, leaving 5 bases unmatched. Germline V gene lookup returns CDR1 SGHTA and CDR2 FQGNSA. In DNA form, the CDR3 reads TGTGCCAGCAGCTCCCAGGGACAGGGATATGGCTACACCTTC. Amino acids: CASSSQGQGYGYTF.

This clone was counted once. This chain joins TRBV7-2 and TRBJ1-1; D is undetermined. Germline-derived CDR1 and CDR2 are SGHTA and FQGNSA. The CDR3 extends over 13 amino acids. V lost 5 bases and J lost 3, with 10 bases in between. The CDR3 DNA reads as TGTGCCAGCAGCAACAGCTACTACACTGAAGCTTTCTTT. Its protein product is CASSNSYYTEAFF.

CDR3 DNA: TGTGCCAGCAGCCTACAGGGGGGAGGGCTTGGCTATGGCTACACCTTC. Translated: CASSLQGGGLGYGYTF. This chain links TRBV28 with TRBJ1-2; 8 nucleotides agree with TRBD1. The V and J ends lost 6 bases and 4 bases, in that order; junction bases with no gene match: 13. The CDR3 spans 16 residues. The germline V gene has CDR1 MDHEN and CDR2 SYDVKM.

This clone was seen a single time. The chain recombines TRBV19 with TRBJ2-7; tentatively, D is TRBD1 or TRBD2 (5 bases each). The length of the CDR3 is 13 residues. Germline CDR1 LNHDA, CDR2 SQIVND (reference sequence). Trimming shortened V by 11 bases and J by 4 bases, and 18 bases separated the two germline ends. This chain's CDR3 is CASFDGGEYEQYF. The CDR3, as DNA: TGTGCCTCTTTTGATGGGGGAGAGTACGAGCAGTACTTC.

The J gene is TRBJ2-5, the V gene TRBV30; D is perhaps TRBD2 (6 bases). CDR3 length: 14 amino acids. Germline CDR1 GTSNPN, CDR2 SVGIG (reference sequence). V was clipped by 2 bases and J by 5 bases, with 15 bases between them. The DNA of the CDR3 is TGTGCCTGGAGTATAGGCGCCGGAGGGGAGACCCAGTACTTC. It is translated as CAWSIGAGGETQYF. The complete variable domain, with remaining parts taken from reference TRBV30 and TRBJ2-5, reads SQTIHQWPATLVQPVGSPLSLECTVEGTSNPNLYWYRQAAGRGLQLLFYSVGIGQISSEVPQNLSASRPQDRQFILSSKKLLLSDSGFYLCAWSIGAGGETQYFGPGTRLLVL.

The chain couples TRBV4-1 to TRBJ2-7, with TRBD2 matching 11 bases. This CDR3 has 15 residues. V trimming: 4 bases; J trimming: 6 bases; junction bases outside the gene matches: 8. The germline CDR1 and CDR2 sequences are MGHRA and YSYEKL. The CDR3 loop reads CASSPSPGLAGEQYF. CDR3 coding DNA: TGCGCCAGCAGCCCCTCCCCCGGACTAGCGGGCGAGCAGTACTTC.

The V and J genes are TRBV5-1 and TRBJ2-1, with TRBD1 as a possible D gene (5 bases). CDR1 is SGHRS, CDR2 YFSETQ, per germline. The CDR3 runs 13 residues. Trimming took 4 bases from V and 4 from J, leaving 9 bases between them. CDR3 in amino acids: CASSKTEYNEQFF. The CDR3 DNA follows: TGCGCCAGCAGCAAGACAGAGTACAATGAGCAGTTCTTC.

The chain joins TRBV29-1 to TRBJ2-2, with 10 bases that match TRBD1. Trimming removed 1 base from V and 2 bases from J; junction bases left unmatched: 4. CDR3 length: 16 amino acids. Per germline, CDR1 SQVTM and CDR2 ANQGSEA. The CDR3 bases are TGCAGCGTTGAAGCCCGGGACAGGGGCAACACCGGGGAGCTGTTTTTT. This sequence encodes CSVEARDRGNTGELFF.

This CDR3 is CASSYESSGGAYF. The CDR3 DNA reads as TGTGCCAGCAGTTACGAGTCTAGCGGGGGGGCGTACTTC. The chain carries TRBV6-6 and TRBJ2-7; the match to TRBD2 covers 12 bases. This CDR3 has 13 residues. After removal of 2 bases from V and 12 bases from J, the junction contained 5 bases not matched to a gene. Germline values: CDR1 MNHNY, CDR2 SVGAGI (reference sequence).

As DNA, the CDR3 is TGTGCCAGCAGTTCCCCGCTCGGGGCGAAGAACACTGAAGCTTTCTTT. Amino acids: CASSSPLGAKNTEAFF. V gene TRBV28 combines with J gene TRBJ1-1, with a tentative D call TRBD1 (5 bases). Germline V CDR1 and CDR2: MDHEN, SYDVKM. V was clipped by 4 bases and J by 1 base, with 16 bases between them. This CDR3 has 16 residues. Together with reference TRBV28 and TRBJ1-1, the CDR3 gives the full variable domain: DVKVTQSSRYLVKRTGEKVFLECVQDMDHENMFWYRQDPGLGLRLIYFSYDVKMKEKGDIPEGYSVSREKKERFSLILESASTNQTSMYLCASSSPLGAKNTEAFFGQGTRLTVV.

The chain carries TRBV7-2 and TRBJ2-7, with D perhaps TRBD2 (6 bases). The CDR3 contains 16 residues. V was trimmed by 0 bases and J by 4 bases, leaving 16 bases between them. Germline CDR1 and CDR2: SGHTA and FQGNSA. This CDR3 is CASSLAFGTGLYEQYF. CDR3 bases: TGTGCCAGCAGCTTAGCTTTCGGGACTGGGCTGTACGAGCAGTACTTC.

This chain joins TRBV19 and TRBJ1-2; D gene unclear. From germline, CDR1 is LNHDA and CDR2 SQIVND (reference sequence). The CDR3 has 13 amino acids. V was pared by 3 bases and J by 3 bases, with 8 bases between. CDR3 DNA sequence: TGTGCCAGTAGTATTTTGGGAGACTATGGCTACACCTTC. It is translated as CASSILGDYGYTF.

The V call is TRBV5-4, the J call TRBJ1-1, with D unresolved. Trimming removed 0 bases from V and 7 bases from J, with 10 bases in between. The CDR3 sequence is 13 residues long. Germline CDR1 reads SGHNT; CDR2 reads YYREEE (reference sequence). The CDR3 DNA follows: TGTGCCAGCAGCTTGGCCGGGAAAAGTGAAGCTTTCTTT. It yields the protein CASSLAGKSEAFF.

The genes are TRBV7-2 and TRBJ1-4; D ambiguous. The CDR3 sequence is 13 residues long. The germline gives CDR1 SGHTA, CDR2 FQGNSA. V was clipped by 3 bases and J by 4 bases, with 6 bases between them. The CDR3 loop is CASSLEHNEKLFF. The CDR3 DNA reads as TGTGCCAGCAGCTTGGAGCATAATGAAAAACTGTTTTTT. Combining the CDR3 with reference TRBV7-2 and TRBJ1-4 gives the whole variable domain GAGVSQSPSNKVTEKGKDVELRCDPISGHTALYWYRQSLGQGLEFLIYFQGNSAPDKSGLPSDRFSAERTGGSVSTLTIQRTQQEDSAVYLCASSLEHNEKLFFGSGTQLSVL.

CDR3 nucleotides: TGTGCCAGCAGTGCCCCCGCAGGTGAGCAGTTCTTC. It is translated as CASSAPAGEQFF. The V call is TRBV28, the J call TRBJ2-1; the D is unclear. Trimming cost V 5 bases and J 9 bases, with 11 bases left between them. This CDR3 contains 12 residues. CDR1 and CDR2 (germline): MDHEN, SYDVKM.

This clone was detected only once. V gene TRBV27 combines with J gene TRBJ2-7; the match to TRBD2 covers 7 bases. After removal of 0 bases from V and 7 bases from J, the junction contained 3 bases not matched to a gene. The CDR3 consists of 13 residues. The germline gives CDR1 MNHEY, CDR2 SMNVEV (reference sequence). The CDR3 reads CASSLSGGVEQYF. DNA for the CDR3: TGTGCCAGCAGTTTATCGGGGGGGGTTGAGCAGTACTTC.

The genes are TRBV18 and TRBJ2-3; 7 bases map to TRBD2. V was clipped by 2 bases and J by 3 bases; unmatched bases: 8. This CDR3 spans 16 amino acids. In germline, CDR1 is KGHSH, CDR2 LQKENI. CDR3 protein: CASSPGSGARTDTQYF. For the CDR3, the DNA is TGTGCCAGCTCACCAGGGAGCGGGGCCCGGACAGATACGCAGTATTTT.

This chain joins TRBV29-1 and TRBJ2-7; D gene unclear. CDR3 length: 13 residues. V was shortened by 7 bases and J by 0 bases, with 13 bases between the two germline ends. In germline, CDR1 is SQVTM, CDR2 ANQGSEA. This CDR3 is CSARLGDSYEQYF. CDR3 nucleotides: TGCAGCGCCCGGCTGGGTGACTCCTACGAGCAGTACTTC.